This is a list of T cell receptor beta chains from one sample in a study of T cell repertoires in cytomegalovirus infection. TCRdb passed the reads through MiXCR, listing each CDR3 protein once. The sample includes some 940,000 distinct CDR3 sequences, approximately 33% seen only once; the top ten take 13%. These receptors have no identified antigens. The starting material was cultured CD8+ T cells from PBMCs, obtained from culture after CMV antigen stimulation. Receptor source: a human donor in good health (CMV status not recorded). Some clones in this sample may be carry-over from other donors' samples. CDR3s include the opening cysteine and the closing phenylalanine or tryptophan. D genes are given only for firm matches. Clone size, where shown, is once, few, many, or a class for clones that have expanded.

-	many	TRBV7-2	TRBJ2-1	TGTGCCAGCAGCTTAAAACTAGGGTGGTTCTTC	CASSLKLGWFF
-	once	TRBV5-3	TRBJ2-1	TGTGCCGGTCGAATGGCAGGGGTTAGTCTCGATGAGCAGTTCTTC	CAGRMAGVSLDEQFF
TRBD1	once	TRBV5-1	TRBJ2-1	TGCGCCAGCAGCTTGACCCCTTCAGGGACAGGGGAGCCCCGTCAGTTCTTC	CASSLTPSGTGEPRQFF
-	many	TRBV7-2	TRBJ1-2	TGTGCCAGCAGCTTAGGGCCTCCAGGGGTCTTAAGTGGCTACACCTTC	CASSLGPPGVLSGYTF
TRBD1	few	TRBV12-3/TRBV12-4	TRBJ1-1	TGTGCCAGCAGGGACAGGGGAGTTGTGGACACTGAAGCTTTCTTT	CASRDRGVVDTEAFF
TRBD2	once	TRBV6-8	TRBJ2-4	TGTGCCAGCAGTCTAGGACTAGCGGGGGGGAAAAACATTCAGTACTTC	CASSLGLAGGKNIQYF
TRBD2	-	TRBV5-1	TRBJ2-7	TGCGCCAGCTCCTGGGCCCAGCGGGGGGGCCCCGACGAGCAGTACTTC	CASSWAQRGGPDEQYF
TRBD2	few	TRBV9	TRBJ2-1	TGTGCCAGCAGCCCCCGCGGGGGGGCCTTCAATGAGCAGTTCTTC	CASSPRGGAFNEQFF
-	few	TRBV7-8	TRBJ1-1	TGTGCCAGCAGCGATACTTCCACTGAAGCTTTCTTT	CASSDTSTEAFF
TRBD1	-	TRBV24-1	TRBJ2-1	TGTGCCACCAGTGCAGGGACAGGGGGTCCCTACAATGAGCAGTTCTTC	CATSAGTGGPYNEQFF
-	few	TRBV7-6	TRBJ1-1	TGTGCCAGCAGCGGAAAAACTGAAGCTTTCTTT	CASSGKTEAFF
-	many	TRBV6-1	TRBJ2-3	TGTGCCAGCAGTGCGCTAGGACCCGGCACAGATACGCAGTATTTT	CASSALGPGTDTQYF
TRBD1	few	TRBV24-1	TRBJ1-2	TGTGCCACCAGTGATCAATTTGGGCGGGACAGGTTGGGGGATGGCTACACCTTC	CATSDQFGRDRLGDGYTF
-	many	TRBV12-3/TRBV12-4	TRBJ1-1	TGTGCCAGCGGTCTCGGACGCACTGAAGCTTTCTTT	CASGLGRTEAFF
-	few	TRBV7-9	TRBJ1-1	TGTGCCAGCAGCTTCGACCGCTACACTGAAGCTTTCTTT	CASSFDRYTEAFF
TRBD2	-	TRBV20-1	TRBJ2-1	TGCAGTGCTAGAGATACGGCGGGGGACTCCTACAATGAGCAGTTCTTC	CSARDTAGDSYNEQFF
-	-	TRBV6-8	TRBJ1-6	TGTGCCAGCAGTTACCAGACATCGGTTAATTCACCCCTCCACTTT	CASSYQTSVNSPLHF
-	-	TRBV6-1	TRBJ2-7	TGTGCCAGCAGTGAAGCGGGGCCCTACGAGCAGTACTTC	CASSEAGPYEQYF
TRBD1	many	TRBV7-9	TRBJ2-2	TGTGCCAGCAGCCCACCAGGACAGGGGCCGAACACCGGGGAGCTGTTTTTT	CASSPPGQGPNTGELFF